These 27 T cell receptor beta chains originate from one sample sequenced in a study of blood T cell repertoires in COVID-19. Measured with immunoSEQ multiplex PCR; TCRdb has only the in-frame clones, and not every one. This sample yields roughly 250,000 clones, of which 70% to 90% are seen a single time; 0.9% to 1% belongs to the top ten. Sequencing used peripheral blood. The origin of the receptors is a woman aged 40 to 55 who had recovered from COVID-19.

The chain joins TRBV10-2 to TRBJ1-1; D is perhaps TRBD1 (6 bases). Trimming took off 6 bases at V and 0 bases at J, with 11 bases between the two ends. The germline gives CDR1 WSHSY, CDR2 SAAADI. This CDR3 is built from 14 residues. CDR3 nucleotide sequence: TGCGCCAGCAGGGTGACAGGCATGAACACTGAAGCTTTCTTT. Protein sequence: CASRVTGMNTEAFF.

In this sample, this clone turned up once. V is TRBV6-2 or TRBV6-3 and J is TRBJ1-1, with 7 bases matching TRBD1. This CDR3 has 15 residues. In germline, CDR1 is MNHEY, CDR2 SVGEGT. Germline trimming cut 2 bases from V and 4 bases from J; bases unmatched to any gene: 7. The DNA for the CDR3 is TGTGCCAGCAGTTACAGACTCAGACAGGGCACTGAAGCTTTCTTT. It encodes CASSYRLRQGTEAFF.

The chain joins TRBV11-2 to TRBJ2-7; TRBD2 matches 15 bases. Germline values: CDR1 SGHAT, CDR2 FQNNGV. After removal of 3 bases from V and 6 bases from J, the junction contained 15 bases not matched to a gene. This CDR3 region has 19 residues. The CDR3 bases are TGTGCCAGCAGCTTTCGAAGGACTAGCGGGAGGGTTCTCCCTCCCGAGCAGTACTTC. Translating gives CASSFRRTSGRVLPPEQYF.

J is TRBJ1-4 and V is TRBV25-1; maybe TRBD1 (5 bases). In germline, CDR1 is MGHDK, CDR2 SYGVNS. CDR3 length: 15 residues. V was clipped by 1 base and J by 3 bases, with 9 bases between them. CDR3 in DNA: TGTGCCAGCAGTGAATTGGGAGGGGCTAATGAAAAACTGTTTTTT. Protein: CASSELGGANEKLFF.

The chain combines TRBV27 with TRBJ2-1; 8 bases match TRBD2. J was trimmed by 9 bases and V by 6 bases; bases with no gene match: 25. This CDR3 has 19 residues. In germline, CDR1 is MNHEY, CDR2 SMNVEV (reference sequence). CDR3 loop: CASSPPPTRGSGILGEQFF. CDR3 DNA sequence: TGTGCCAGCAGCCCTCCCCCGACTAGGGGTAGCGGGATATTAGGTGAGCAGTTCTTC.

The J gene is TRBJ2-7, the V gene TRBV9; D unclear. Germline lookup yields CDR1 SGDLS and CDR2 YYNGEE. Between the trimmed V and J ends, which lost 4 bases and 2 bases, there was a span of 7 bases. The CDR3 has 12 residues. CDR3 DNA: TGTGCCAGCAGCCCATCCCCCTACGAGCAGTACTTC. It codes for CASSPSPYEQYF.

The chain uses TRBV29-1 and TRBJ2-5; D possibly corresponds to TRBD2 (6 bases). From germline, CDR1 is SQVTM and CDR2 ANQGSEA. The CDR3 loop spans 13 amino acids. V dropped 6 bases and J dropped 5 bases, with 16 bases sitting between them. For the CDR3, the DNA is TGCAGCGTCCTAAGGGGAGGTTGGGAGACCCAGTACTTC. It translates to CSVLRGGWETQYF.

This clone was observed once. The sample carries other DNA sequences with the same CDR3. The rearrangement joins TRBV9 to TRBJ2-5; 7 bases fit TRBD2. There are 14 residues in the CDR3. Germline lookup yields CDR1 SGDLS and CDR2 YYNGEE. V trimming: 4 bases; J trimming: 5 bases; junction bases outside the gene matches: 8. The CDR3 DNA reads TGTGCCAGCAGCCCCGGGCGGGGAGGGGAGACCCAGTACTTC. Its translation: CASSPGRGGETQYF.

The gene calls are TRBV10-3 and TRBJ2-4; D is undetermined. This CDR3 region has 12 residues. Trimming shortened V by 6 bases and J by 7 bases, and 10 bases separated the two germline ends. CDR1 is ENHRY and CDR2 is SYGVKD in the germline V gene. CDR3 nucleotide sequence: TGTGCCATCAGCACAGACGGTAACATTCAGTACTTC. Its translation: CAISTDGNIQYF.

The chain recombines TRBV9 with TRBJ1-2, with 8 positions matching TRBD1. Germline loops: CDR1 SGDLS, CDR2 YYNGEE. With V trimmed by 3 bases and J by 4 bases, 5 bases remained unmatched. The CDR3 runs to 14 residues. For the CDR3, the DNA is TGTGCCAGCAGCGCAAGGGACAGGTCCTATGGCTACACCTTC. This gives the protein CASSARDRSYGYTF.

The rearrangement links TRBV5-5 to TRBJ2-1; 9 positions agree with TRBD2. The ends lost 0 bases at V and 4 bases at J; junction bases unmatched: 8. This CDR3 is 17 amino acids long. Germline CDR1 and CDR2: SGHKS and YYEKEE (reference sequence). CDR3 bases: TGTGCCAGCAGCTTGGTGGGGCAGCGGGAGGCGTACAATGAGCAGTTCTTC. It specifies CASSLVGQREAYNEQFF.

This clone appeared a few times. This chain joins TRBV30 and TRBJ1-6; D call uncertain. This CDR3 has 12 amino acids. From germline, CDR1 is GTSNPN and CDR2 SVGIG (reference sequence). V was shortened by 7 bases and J by 7 bases, with 11 bases between the two germline ends. The CDR3 coding sequence is TGTGCCTCGGAGCGAGGGAATTCACCCCTCCACTTT. Amino acid sequence: CASERGNSPLHF.

This chain joins TRBV19 and TRBJ1-2, with D perhaps TRBD1 (6 bases). Trimming left V 9 bases short and J 4 bases short, with 27 bases between. The germline V gene encodes CDR1 LNHDA and CDR2 SQIVND (reference sequence). This CDR3 is built from 17 residues. CDR3 DNA sequence: TGTGCCAGCAAGGGCCCTCAGAAGGGGGTCCCCATCTATGGCTACACCTTC. Its protein is CASKGPQKGVPIYGYTF.

The chain carries TRBV7-3 and TRBJ2-3; 7 positions match TRBD1. J was trimmed by 3 bases and V by 5 bases; bases with no gene match: 14. The length of the CDR3 is 17 residues. Looked up from germline, CDR1 is SGHTA and CDR2 is FQGTGA. CDR3 residues: CASSRSEGAFGTDTQYF. CDR3 sequence (DNA): TGTGCCAGCAGCCGGAGCGAGGGGGCGTTCGGGACAGATACGCAGTATTTT.

The rearrangement links TRBV6-2 or TRBV6-3 to TRBJ1-2; D is uncertain. V lost 4 bases and J 2 bases, leaving 8 bases between the germline ends. The germline gives CDR1 MNHEY, CDR2 SVGEGT. The CDR3 sequence is 13 residues long. The CDR3 protein is CASSLGRNYGYTF. As DNA, the CDR3 is TGTGCCAGCAGTTTGGGCAGGAACTATGGCTACACCTTC.

This chain uses TRBV19 with TRBJ2-2; 11 nucleotides line up with TRBD1. J was trimmed by 6 bases and V by 7 bases; bases with no gene match: 7. This CDR3 is 15 amino acids long. Germline CDR1 reads LNHDA; CDR2 reads SQIVND (reference sequence). In DNA, the CDR3 is TGTGCCAGTAACAAGGACAGGGGGCGCCCCGGGGAGCTGTTTTTT. It translates to CASNKDRGRPGELFF.

DNA of the CDR3: TGTGCCAGCAGTTTCCACCCCCTAGCGGGAGGCCCTTCCACAGATACGCAGTATTTT. Its protein is CASSFHPLAGGPSTDTQYF. V and J are TRBV27 and TRBJ2-3; TRBD2 aligns across 11 bases. This CDR3 is built from 19 residues. The V and J ends lost 3 bases and 2 bases, in that order; junction bases with no gene match: 13. CDR1 and CDR2 (germline): MNHEY, SMNVEV (reference sequence).

This chain links TRBV27 with TRBJ1-2; 9 bases align to TRBD1. The V gene's germline CDR1 is MNHEY and CDR2 SMNVEV (reference sequence). The CDR3 is 14 amino acids. J lost 8 bases, V lost 5 bases, and 9 bases had no gene match. The CDR3 DNA is TGTGCCAGCAGTCCCCAACAGGGGGCGGGAGGCTACACCTTC. Translation gives CASSPQQGAGGYTF.

CDR3 in amino acids: CASSIGQVRGNEQFF. The CDR3 nucleotides are TGTGCCAGTAGTATAGGGCAGGTTCGGGGCAATGAGCAGTTCTTC. The chain is built from TRBV19 and TRBJ2-1; possible D gene TRBD2, 5 bases. The germline V gene encodes CDR1 LNHDA and CDR2 SQIVND (reference sequence). This CDR3 comprises 15 residues. V shed 1 base and J shed 6 bases, with 13 bases lying between them.

The chain is built from TRBV5-1 and TRBJ2-3, with 7 bases fitting TRBD2. J gave up 4 bases and V 0 bases, and 5 bases lay outside the gene matches. Germline CDR1 reads SGHRS; CDR2 reads YFSETQ. The CDR3 has 15 residues. The CDR3: CASSLAGRRADTQYF. The CDR3 coding sequence is TGCGCCAGCAGCTTGGCCGGGAGGAGGGCAGATACGCAGTATTTT.

V and J are TRBV27 and TRBJ2-3, with D possibly TRBD2 on 6 matching bases. Germline CDR1 MNHEY, CDR2 SMNVEV (reference sequence). This CDR3 region has 15 residues. The V and J ends lost 7 bases and 1 base respectively, with 15 bases between them. Written as DNA, the CDR3 is TGTGCCAGCACCTTGCTTTCTAGCGGCACAGATACGCAGTATTTT. Translation gives CASTLLSSGTDTQYF.

V gene TRBV10-3 combines with J gene TRBJ2-5, with a possible D match to TRBD1 (6 bases). CDR3 length: 14 amino acids. Trimming removed 2 bases from V and 5 bases from J, with 12 bases in between. Germline-derived CDR1 and CDR2 are ENHRY and SYGVKD. CDR3 DNA: TGTGCCATCAGTGAGACTGGGGGCTTGGAGACCCAGTACTTC. It translates to CAISETGGLETQYF.

This clone has a single count. The chain couples TRBV27 to TRBJ2-3, with D tentatively TRBD2 (6 bases). Between the trimmed V and J ends, which lost 2 bases and 1 base, there was a span of 10 bases. CDR1 and CDR2 (germline): MNHEY, SMNVEV (reference sequence). This CDR3 spans 15 amino acids. The CDR3 DNA is TGTGCCAGCAGTTTAGGTTCGGGGGGCACAGATACGCAGTATTTT. Protein sequence: CASSLGSGGTDTQYF.

This chain links TRBV7-9 with TRBJ1-4; TRBD1 matches at 8 bases. Trimming took 5 bases from V and 5 from J; bases not matched to a gene: 4. Germline-derived CDR1 and CDR2 are SEHNR and FQNEAQ (reference sequence). The CDR3 is made up of 14 amino acids. The CDR3 is CASSTGQANEKLFF. The CDR3, as DNA: TGTGCCAGCAGCACGGGACAGGCAAATGAAAAACTGTTTTTT.

This chain uses TRBV11-3 with TRBJ2-1, with 9 positions matching TRBD2. Germline V gene lookup returns CDR1 SGHNT and CDR2 YENEEA. Trimming took 2 bases from V and 2 from J; bases not matched to a gene: 4. The length of the CDR3 is 16 residues. The CDR3 region is CASSLRGGRAYNEQFF. The CDR3, as DNA: TGTGCCAGCAGCTTAAGGGGCGGGAGGGCCTACAATGAGCAGTTCTTC.

The rearrangement uses TRBV27 and TRBJ2-7, with D perhaps matching TRBD2 (5 bases). The CDR3 is 16 residues long. Trimming took 4 bases from V and 0 from J, leaving 16 bases between them. Germline lookup yields CDR1 MNHEY and CDR2 SMNVEV (reference sequence). The CDR3 loop reads CASSSGPAASSYEQYF. CDR3 coding DNA: TGTGCCAGCAGTTCCGGTCCAGCGGCCAGCTCCTACGAGCAGTACTTC.

The gene calls are TRBV6-2 or TRBV6-3 and TRBJ1-2; no reliable D call. V was shortened by 4 bases and J by 4 bases, with 7 bases between the two germline ends. The V gene's germline CDR1 is MNHEY and CDR2 SVGEGT. CDR3 length equals 12 residues. The CDR3 region has the DNA TGTGCCAGCAGTTCGGACTTCTATGGCTACACCTTC. It is translated as CASSSDFYGYTF.